One TCR beta chain is described in this entry. What it recognizes is unknown. This entry comes from a study of shared clonotypes between healthy human individuals. Whole-study results and caveats: Only blood samples were collected, and tissue repertoires likely differ. Memory subsets generally showed smaller estimated richness than naive subsets did.

The study ran the assay at deep level. Using immunoSEQ multiplex PCR, the repertoire was profiled, and TCRdb retains in-frame clones only, with some absent. The sample carries about a million clones, approximately 77% recorded once. The CDR3 has 22 residues. The V gene's germline CDR1 is MDHEN and CDR2 SYDVKM. Trimming removed 4 bases from V and 2 bases from J, with 36 bases in between. This TCR derives from a man between 18 and 29 years old in good health. Some clones in this sample may be carry-over from other donors' samples. The chain combines TRBV28 with TRBJ2-7; D gene unclear. Sequencing input: memory CD4+ T cells from PBMCs. The subset: CD45RA-negative fraction. This chain's CDR3 is CASSSNGPVQESFVAVPYEQYF. For the CDR3, the DNA is TGTGCCAGCAGTTCGAACGGCCCAGTCCAGGAGAGCTTCGTCGCCGTTCCCTACGAGCAGTACTTC.